This TCR beta chain was obtained from a study of monozygotic twins with inflammatory bowel disease (dated by TCRdb to about 2019). Broadly, across the study: In total, approximately 30 monozygotic twin pairs made up the full study: 19 Danish pairs, all IBD-discordant, plus nine German pairs, of which four were IBD-concordant and five were IBD-discordant. The search for disease-associated traits relied mainly on comparing, within discordant pairs, IBD patients with their genetically identical healthy co-twins. Each individual had, on average, about 151 000 unique TCRalpha sequences and 181 000 unique TCRbeta sequences available for analysis.

In regard to this clonotype: Its antigen specificity is not known.

The protocol used for the library was 5' RACE. Each TCR library was prepared from 3,500 to 4,500 ng of total RNA. For each sample, cDNA synthesis was carried out in eight separate reactions using SMARTScribe reverse transcriptase. During cDNA synthesis, unique molecular identifiers containing a 6-nucleotide sample barcode were introduced by template switching. TCRalpha and TCRbeta cDNA was amplified in two nested PCRs of approximately 17 and 9 cycles, and bead purification was carried out after each PCR. Before amplification, cDNA was treated with uracil DNA-glycosylase and purified using the QIAquick PCR purification kit. The second PCR added Illumina TruSeq-compatible adapters along with sample-specific barcodes. TapeStation and Qubit were used to check library quality and concentration, and about 5.2 ng of each library went into the pool. Sequencing of pooled libraries was carried out on an Illumina HiSeq2500 single-index Rapid Run using 2 x 100 bp reads and custom sequencing primers. The paper's processing steps were these. PCR and sequencing errors were corrected by UMI-based consensus assembly using MiGEC version 1.2.6. MiXCR version 2.1.1 handled V(D)J alignment, clonotype assembly and CDR3 extraction. To normalise gene usage, clonotype sharing and MAIT/NKT TCR abundance, the analysis used the top 1000, 10 000 and 20 000 clonotypes per sample. After downsampling to 27 000 UMIs, diversity was calculated as the inverse Simpson index using the vegan R package. Paired Mann-Whitney U tests were applied to discordant twin pairs, and Benjamini-Hochberg correction was used for multiple testing. TCRdb reprocessed the reads, and each CDR3 protein sequence is entered once, without DNA. TCRdb's processing, not the authors', yielded these V and J calls. The sample's own table lists about 150,000 distinct CDR3 sequences. Around 1.3% of the sample is taken by the ten largest.

Study-wide findings and limitations: Measured by the inverse Simpson index, TCRbeta repertoire diversity was lower in IBD patients than in their healthy co-twins. Different T cell subtypes could not be distinguished in the analysis. Background noise and inter-individual variability may have been introduced into the repertoires by the differing immunosuppressive treatments among patients. The results gave no support for a single strong signal or clonotype linked to IBD. Concordant and discordant twins showed no difference in repertoire similarity, possibly because of limited statistical power. Fewer clonotypes were shared with other individuals by IBD patients than by healthy twins, most markedly in patients showing signs of disease activity.

The CDR3 covers 14 residues, taking in both the cysteine and the phenylalanine. No DNA is given. CDR1 SGHTA and CDR2 FQGNSA were looked up in the germline V gene. An approximately 2.5 ml peripheral blood sample was drawn into PAXgene tubes per donor and stored at -80°C. Total RNA was isolated from whole blood with the PAXgene blood miRNA kit on an automated QIAcube, without T cell sorting. Peripheral blood from monozygotic twin pairs concordant or discordant for inflammatory bowel disease was subjected to deep TCRalpha and TCRbeta repertoire profiling with unique molecular barcoding. Smoking habits were recorded for all twin pairs, with individuals classified as current, former or never smokers.

Sequencing was carried out using blood. The chain joins TRBV7-2 to TRBJ1-5. The receptor was isolated from a human donor with ulcerative colitis or Crohn's disease, or a healthy co-twin of an affected twin (not recorded which). CDR3 region: CASSLSGLDQPQHF.